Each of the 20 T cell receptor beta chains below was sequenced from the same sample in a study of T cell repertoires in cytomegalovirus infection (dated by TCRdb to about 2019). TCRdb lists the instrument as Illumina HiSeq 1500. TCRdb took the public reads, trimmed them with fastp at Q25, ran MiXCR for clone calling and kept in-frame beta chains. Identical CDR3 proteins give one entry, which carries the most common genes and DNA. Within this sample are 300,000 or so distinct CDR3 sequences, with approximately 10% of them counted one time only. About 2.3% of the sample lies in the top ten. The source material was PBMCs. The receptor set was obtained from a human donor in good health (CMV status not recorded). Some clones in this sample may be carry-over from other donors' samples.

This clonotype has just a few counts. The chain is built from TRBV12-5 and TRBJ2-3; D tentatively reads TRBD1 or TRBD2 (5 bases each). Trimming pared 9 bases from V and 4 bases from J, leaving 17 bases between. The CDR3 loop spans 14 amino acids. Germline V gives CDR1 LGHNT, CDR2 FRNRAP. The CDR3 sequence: CASGREGRADTQYF. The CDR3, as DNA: TGTGCTAGCGGACGAGAGGGCAGGGCAGATACGCAGTATTTT.

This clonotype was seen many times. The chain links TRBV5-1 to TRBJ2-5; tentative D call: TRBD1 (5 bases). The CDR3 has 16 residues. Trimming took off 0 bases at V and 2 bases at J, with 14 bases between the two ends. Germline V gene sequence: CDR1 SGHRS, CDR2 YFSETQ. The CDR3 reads CASSLGGGQKQETQYF. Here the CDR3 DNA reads TGCGCCAGCAGCTTGGGAGGTGGACAAAAACAAGAGACCCAGTACTTC. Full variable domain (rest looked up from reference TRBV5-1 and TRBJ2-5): KAGVTQTPRYLIKTRGQQVTLSCSPISGHRSVSWYQQTPGQGLQFLFEYFSETQRNKGNFPGRFSGRQFSNSRSEMNVSTLELGDSALYLCASSLGGGQKQETQYFGPGTRLLVL.

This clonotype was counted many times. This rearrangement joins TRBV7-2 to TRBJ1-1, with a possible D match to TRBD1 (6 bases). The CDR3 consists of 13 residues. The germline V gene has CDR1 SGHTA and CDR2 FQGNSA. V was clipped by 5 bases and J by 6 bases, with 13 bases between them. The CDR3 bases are TGTGCCAGCAGCCCCCCACAGGGACCTGAAGCTTTCTTT. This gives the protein CASSPPQGPEAFF.

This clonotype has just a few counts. The CDR3 DNA is TGCGCCAGCACCCAGGAGGGAAGCTCCTACGAGCAGTACGTC. Translated, it gives CASTQEGSSYEQYV. The V gene is TRBV23-1, the J gene TRBJ2-7; D might be TRBD2 (6 bases). TRBV23-1 is filed as an ORF, its function uncertain. V lost 7 bases, J lost 0 bases, and 13 bases lay in between. The length of the CDR3 is 14 residues.

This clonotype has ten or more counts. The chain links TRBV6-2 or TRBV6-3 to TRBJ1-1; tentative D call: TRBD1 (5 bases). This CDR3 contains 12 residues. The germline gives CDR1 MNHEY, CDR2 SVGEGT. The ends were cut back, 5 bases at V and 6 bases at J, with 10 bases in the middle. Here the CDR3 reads CASSRQRSEAFF. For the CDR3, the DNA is TGTGCCAGCAGTCGACAGAGATCTGAAGCTTTCTTT.

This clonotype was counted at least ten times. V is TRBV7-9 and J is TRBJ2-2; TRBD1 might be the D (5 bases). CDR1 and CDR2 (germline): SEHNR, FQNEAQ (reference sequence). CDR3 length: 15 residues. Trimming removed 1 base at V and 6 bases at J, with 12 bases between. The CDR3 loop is CASSLVSRGSGELFF. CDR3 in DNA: TGTGCCAGCAGCTTAGTGTCAAGGGGATCCGGGGAGCTGTTTTTT.

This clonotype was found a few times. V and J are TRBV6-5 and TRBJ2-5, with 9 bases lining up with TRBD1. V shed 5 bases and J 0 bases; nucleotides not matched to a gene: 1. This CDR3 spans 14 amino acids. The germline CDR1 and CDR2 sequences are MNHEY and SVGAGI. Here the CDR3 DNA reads TGTGCCAGCAGTGGACAGGGGTACCAAGAGACCCAGTACTTC. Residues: CASSGQGYQETQYF.

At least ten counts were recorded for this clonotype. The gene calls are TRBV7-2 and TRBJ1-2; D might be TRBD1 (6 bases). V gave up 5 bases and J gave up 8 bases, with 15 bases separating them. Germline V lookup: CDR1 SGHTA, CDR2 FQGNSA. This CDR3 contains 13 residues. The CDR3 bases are TGTGCCAGCAGCCCCATGGGGGCGGCCGGCTACACCTTC. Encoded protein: CASSPMGAAGYTF.

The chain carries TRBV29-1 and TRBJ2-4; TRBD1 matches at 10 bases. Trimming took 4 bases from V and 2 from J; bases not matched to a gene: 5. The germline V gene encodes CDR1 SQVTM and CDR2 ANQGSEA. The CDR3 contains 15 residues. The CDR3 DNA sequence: TGCAGCGTTGGGGGACAGGGGTGGACCAAAAACATTCAGTACTTC. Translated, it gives CSVGGQGWTKNIQYF.

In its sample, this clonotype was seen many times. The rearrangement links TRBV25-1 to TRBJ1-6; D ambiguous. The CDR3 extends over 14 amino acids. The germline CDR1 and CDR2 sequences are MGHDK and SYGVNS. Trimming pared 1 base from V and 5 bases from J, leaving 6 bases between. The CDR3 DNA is TGTGCCAGCAGTGAATCACCAGATAATTCACCCCTCCACTTT. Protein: CASSESPDNSPLHF.

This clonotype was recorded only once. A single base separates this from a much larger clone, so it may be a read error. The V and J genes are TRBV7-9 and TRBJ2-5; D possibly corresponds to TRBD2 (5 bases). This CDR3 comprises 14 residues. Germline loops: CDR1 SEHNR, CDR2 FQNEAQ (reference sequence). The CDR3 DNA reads TGTGCCAGCAGCTTGGTATTGTCAGCGGAGATCCAGTACTTC. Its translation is CASSLVLSAEIQYF.

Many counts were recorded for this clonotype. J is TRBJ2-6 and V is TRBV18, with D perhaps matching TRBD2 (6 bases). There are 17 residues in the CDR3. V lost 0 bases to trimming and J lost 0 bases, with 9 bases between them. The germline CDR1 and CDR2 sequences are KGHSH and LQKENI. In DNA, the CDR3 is TGTGCCAGCTCACCACCGGAGGGGAACTCTGGGGCCAACGTCCTGACTTTC. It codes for CASSPPEGNSGANVLTF.

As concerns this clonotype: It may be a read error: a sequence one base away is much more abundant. In nucleotides, the CDR3 is TGTACCAGCAGCCCCACCGGGGTTTTGTCGAACTATGGCTACACCTTC. It is translated as CTSSPTGVLSNYGYTF. V usage is TRBV4-1 and J usage is TRBJ1-2; D call uncertain. CDR3 size: 16 residues. Germline loops: CDR1 MGHRA, CDR2 YSYEKL.

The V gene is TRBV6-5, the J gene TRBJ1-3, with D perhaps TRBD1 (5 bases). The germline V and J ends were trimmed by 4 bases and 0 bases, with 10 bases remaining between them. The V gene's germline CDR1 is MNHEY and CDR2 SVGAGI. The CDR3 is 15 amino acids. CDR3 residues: CASSSRASSGNTIYF. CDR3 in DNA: TGTGCCAGCAGTTCCAGGGCGAGCTCTGGAAACACCATATATTTT.

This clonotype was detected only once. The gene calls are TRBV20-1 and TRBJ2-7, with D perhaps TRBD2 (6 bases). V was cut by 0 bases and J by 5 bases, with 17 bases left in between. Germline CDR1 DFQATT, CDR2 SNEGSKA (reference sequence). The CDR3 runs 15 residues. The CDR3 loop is CSAREVGVGGDEQYF. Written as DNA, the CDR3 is TGCAGTGCTAGAGAGGTTGGGGTGGGGGGAGACGAGCAGTACTTC.

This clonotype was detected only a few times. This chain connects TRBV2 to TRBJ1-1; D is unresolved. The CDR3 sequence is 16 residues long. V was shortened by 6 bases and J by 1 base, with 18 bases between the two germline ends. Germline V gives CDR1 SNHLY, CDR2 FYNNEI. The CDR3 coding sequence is TGTGCCAGCAGCGAGTTCCTTGGGCGGCAGAACACTGAAGCTTTCTTT. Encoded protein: CASSEFLGRQNTEAFF. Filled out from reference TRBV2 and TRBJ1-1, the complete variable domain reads EPEVTQTPSHQVTQMGQEVILRCVPISNHLYFYWYRQILGQKVEFLVSFYNNEISEKSEIFDDQFSVERPDGSNFTLKIRSTKLEDSAMYFCASSEFLGRQNTEAFFGQGTRLTVV.

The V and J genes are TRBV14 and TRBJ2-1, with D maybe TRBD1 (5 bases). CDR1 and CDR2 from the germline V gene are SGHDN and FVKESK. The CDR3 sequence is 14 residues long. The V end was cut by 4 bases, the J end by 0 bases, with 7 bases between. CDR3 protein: CASSRQSSYNEQFF. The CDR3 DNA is TGTGCCAGCAGCCGACAGAGCTCCTACAATGAGCAGTTCTTC.

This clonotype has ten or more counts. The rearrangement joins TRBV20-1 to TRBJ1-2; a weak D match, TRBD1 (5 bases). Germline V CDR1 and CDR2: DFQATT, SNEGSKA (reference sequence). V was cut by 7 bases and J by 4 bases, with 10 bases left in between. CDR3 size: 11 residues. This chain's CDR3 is CSVRQFYGYTF. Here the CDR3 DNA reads TGCAGTGTCCGACAGTTCTATGGCTACACCTTC.

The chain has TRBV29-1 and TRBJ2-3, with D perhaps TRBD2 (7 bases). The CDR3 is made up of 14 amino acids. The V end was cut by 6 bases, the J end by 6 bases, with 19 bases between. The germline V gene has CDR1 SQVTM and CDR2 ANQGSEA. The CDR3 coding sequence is TGCAGCGTGAGGGCCTCGGGGGGCCTGGATACGCAGTATTTT. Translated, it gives CSVRASGGLDTQYF.

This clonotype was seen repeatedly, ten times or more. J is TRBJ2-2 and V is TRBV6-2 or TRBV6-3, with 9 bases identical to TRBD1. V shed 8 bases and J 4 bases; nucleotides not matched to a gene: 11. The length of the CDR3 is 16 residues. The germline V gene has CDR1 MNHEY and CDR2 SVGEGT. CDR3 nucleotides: TGTGCCAGCTCCCGGGACAGGGTCGGGGGCACCGGGGAGCTGTTTTTT. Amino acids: CASSRDRVGGTGELFF.